The clone carrying this T cell receptor (beta chain) was seen once. Its target is not known. In patients aged 18 to 65, hyperthyroidism was newly diagnosed, with duration under 2 months. Before ophthalmopathy appeared, progressors gave blood at initial hyperthyroidism diagnosis. The CDR3 is 15 residues long. V was cut by 4 bases and J by 5 bases, with 15 bases left in between. Per germline, CDR1 SGHRS and CDR2 YFSETQ. The data stem from a study of T cells in Graves' hyperthyroidism and ophthalmopathy. General study results and limits: Blood also carried most thyroid clonotypes expanded above 0.001. Model output signaled ophthalmopathy a median 6.5 months ahead of onset.

The investigators amplified TCR beta CDR3 regions from RNA transcripts. Using the HTBI primer set, a first-round RT-PCR was run on the TCR CDR3. TCRdb fed the multiplex PCR reads into MiXCR, producing one record per CDR3 protein. The sample shows approximately 720,000 distinct CDR3 sequences, approximately 18% of them seen only once. This sequence originates from a woman aged 45 to 65 with Graves' hyperthyroidism that later progressed to Graves' ophthalmopathy. The rearrangement uses TRBV5-1 and TRBJ2-2, with a possible D match to TRBD1 (6 bases). Sequenced: blood. For the CDR3, the DNA is TGCGCCAGCAGCCGTAACAGGGATTTGACCGGGGAGCTGTTTTTT. This gives the protein CASSRNRDLTGELFF.